Sequencing of this T cell receptor (beta chain) was carried out in a study of cytomegalovirus exposure and HLA in healthy donors. Notes on the study in general: TCR beta chains numbering 150 to 200 were designated cytomegalovirus-associated. The classifier was said to identify cytomegalovirus status with high specificity and sensitivity. Most TCR sequences proved rare, with some public TCRs found in many donors.

The V gene end was trimmed by 0 bases and the J gene end by 2 bases; junction bases not matched to a gene: 7. CDR1 is SGHRS and CDR2 is YFSETQ in the germline V gene. CDR3 length: 17 residues. The protocol was immunoSEQ multiplex PCR, while the TCRdb copy is restricted to in-frame clones and leaves out a portion. Of 70,000 to 80,000 clones detected, roughly 94% appear once; the ten largest clones hold 3% to 4%. Comments on this clone: The antigen is not known.

Source material: PBMCs. This receptor was taken from a woman in her late teens or twenties in good health and CMV-seropositive. The chain recombines TRBV5-1 with TRBJ1-1; 10 nucleotides match TRBD1. For the CDR3, the DNA is TGCGCCAGCAGCTTGGGACCGGGACAGGGGATAAACACTGAAGCTTTCTTT. This encodes CASSLGPGQGINTEAFF.